The T cell receptor beta chain described here comes from a study of blood T cells in healthy people across ages. Findings and caveats of the study: Unsorted PBMC material precluded a definitive naive versus antigen-experienced comparison.

Staff drew approximately 9.1 milliliters of peripheral blood from each donor. Remarks on this clonotype: Antigen unknown.

PCR was performed a second time for about 7 to 12 cycles using a sample-barcoded 5' primer and a J-beta primer mix. One entry per CDR3 protein results from TCRdb running MiXCR on the 5' RACE reads. The sample has 600,000 to 1,000,000 distinct CDR3 sequences, roughly 25% seen once. Deletions cut 0 bases from V and 6 bases from J, with 14 bases between. Germline CDR1 is DFQATT and CDR2 is SNEGSKA (reference sequence). The CDR3 contains 15 residues. This sample also appeared in a second study, on T cells of mothers and their children. According to that study: Whatever RNA was extracted went entirely into cDNA synthesis, at approximately 1.4 ug per 15 ul. It was related mother-child pairs that showed slightly higher overlap than unrelated pairs, without reaching significance.

The receptor was derived from a boy younger than 18 in good health. Sequencing was carried out using blood. The chain uses TRBV20-1 and TRBJ2-2; D call uncertain. The DNA for the CDR3 is TGCAGTGCTAGAGATCCTGGACGGCCCGCCGGGGAGCTGTTTTTT. Its protein is CSARDPGRPAGELFF.